Presented here are 27 T cell receptor beta chains from one specimen sequenced in a study of identical twins. One entry per CDR3 protein, called by TCRdb with MiXCR from the 5' RACE reads. The profile covers 600,000 to 700,000 distinct CDR3 sequences, with 21% appearing a single time and more than 4% taken by the ten largest. This sample was also put to use in a study of T cells expressing NK-cell markers.

Input material: PBMCs. These receptors originate from a young woman in good health.

The J gene is TRBJ2-7, the V gene TRBV12-3 or TRBV12-4; 7 nucleotides match TRBD2. V lost 2 bases to trimming and J lost 2 bases; unmatched junction nucleotides: 6. This CDR3 has 15 residues. In nucleotides, the CDR3 is TGTGCCAGCAGTTTAAGCGGGGCTAGCGCCTACGAGCAGTACTTC. Translated, it gives CASSLSGASAYEQYF.

This clonotype turned up a few times. V is TRBV5-1 and J is TRBJ2-5; D not resolved. The CDR3 is made up of 14 amino acids. Germline assignment: CDR1 SGHRS and CDR2 YFSETQ. V was cut by 2 bases and J by 5 bases, with 13 bases left in between. CDR3 region: CASSLGQALETQYF. The CDR3 DNA reads as TGCGCCAGCAGCTTAGGCCAGGCGTTGGAGACCCAGTACTTC. The full variable domain, completed using reference TRBV5-1 and TRBJ2-5, is KAGVTQTPRYLIKTRGQQVTLSCSPISGHRSVSWYQQTPGQGLQFLFEYFSETQRNKGNFPGRFSGRQFSNSRSEMNVSTLELGDSALYLCASSLGQALETQYFGPGTRLLVL.

For the CDR3, the DNA is TGTGCCAGCAGCTTAGTCCAGTCTTTTACAGATACGCAGTATTTT. Translated: CASSLVQSFTDTQYF. This rearrangement joins TRBV11-2 to TRBJ2-3; D uncertain. Germline CDR1 and CDR2: SGHAT and FQNNGV. The CDR3 length is 15 residues. V was clipped by 1 base and J by 3 bases, with 11 bases between them. The variable domain in full, completed from reference TRBV11-2 and TRBJ2-3, reads EAGVAQSPRYKIIEKRQSVAFWCNPISGHATLYWYQQILGQGPKLLIQFQNNGVVDDSQLPKDRFSAERLKGVDSTLKIQPAKLEDSAVYLCASSLVQSFTDTQYFGPGTRLTVL.

There are a few counts of this clonotype. V is TRBV6-1 and J is TRBJ2-5; a possible D gene is TRBD2 (5 bases). V was clipped by 5 bases and J by 4 bases, with 20 bases between them. CDR1 and CDR2 from the germline V gene are MNHNS and SASEGT. This CDR3 has 16 amino acids. CDR3 bases: TGTGCCAGCAGTCGTACCTTTTGGAGGCCAGGAGAGACCCAGTACTTC. It specifies CASSRTFWRPGETQYF.

V and J are TRBV11-2 and TRBJ2-7, with TRBD1 matching 9 bases. Trimming removed 5 bases from V and 2 bases from J; junction bases left unmatched: 7. This CDR3 has 15 amino acids. Germline CDR1 and CDR2: SGHAT and FQNNGV. CDR3 bases: TGTGCCAGCAGCCTTGGGACAGGGAGTCCCTACGAGCAGTACTTC. This gives the protein CASSLGTGSPYEQYF.

This clonotype was picked up many times. The CDR3 bases are TGCAGCGTTGAAGATATACTAGGCAATGAGCAGTTCTTC. Amino acids: CSVEDILGNEQFF. The rearrangement uses TRBV29-1 and TRBJ2-1, with TRBD2 as a possible D gene (5 bases). CDR3 length: 13 residues. The germline V gene has CDR1 SQVTM and CDR2 ANQGSEA. The germline V and J ends were trimmed by 0 bases and 6 bases, with 9 bases remaining between them.

This clonotype was seen many times. The rearrangement uses TRBV3-1 and TRBJ1-1, with D hard to call. CDR1 is LGHDT and CDR2 is YNNKEL in the germline V gene (reference sequence). The CDR3 contains 15 residues. With 1 base removed from V and 4 bases from J, the gap between germline ends came to 13 bases. CDR3 in DNA: TGTGCCAGCAGCCAAGGGGCCCGGTTAGGCACTGAAGCTTTCTTT. Translating gives CASSQGARLGTEAFF.

The rearrangement uses TRBV12-3 or TRBV12-4 and TRBJ2-1; 8 nucleotides match TRBD2. V lost 2 bases and J lost 5; bases outside the gene matches: 5. The CDR3 is 15 residues long. The CDR3 reads CASSLPRGADNEQFF. CDR3 DNA: TGTGCCAGCAGTTTACCGCGGGGGGCAGACAATGAGCAGTTCTTC.

The rearrangement links TRBV6-1 to TRBJ1-1; the D gene is possibly TRBD1 (6 bases). The germline V gene encodes CDR1 MNHNS and CDR2 SASEGT. The V and J ends lost 7 bases and 0 bases respectively, with 9 bases between them. The CDR3 is 13 residues long. The CDR3 reads CASNRGMNTEAFF. The CDR3 DNA reads TGTGCCAGCAATAGGGGGATGAACACTGAAGCTTTCTTT.

For the CDR3, the DNA is TGTGCCAGCACCCAAAGGACTACGGGGACCCAGTACTTC. Residues: CASTQRTTGTQYF. J is TRBJ2-5 and V is TRBV12-3 or TRBV12-4; D is perhaps TRBD2 (6 bases). The CDR3 covers 13 residues. Deletions cut 7 bases from V and 7 bases from J, with 16 bases between.

CDR3 sequence (DNA): TGCAGTGCTAGAGATCCGACTAGCATCCATGGTGAGCAGTTCTTC. Its translation: CSARDPTSIHGEQFF. The chain links TRBV20-1 to TRBJ2-1; 7 bases agree with TRBD2. Germline V gene lookup returns CDR1 DFQATT and CDR2 SNEGSKA (reference sequence). This CDR3 has 15 amino acids. The ends lost 0 bases at V and 9 bases at J; junction bases unmatched: 11.

This clonotype has ten or more counts. The chain couples TRBV7-3 to TRBJ2-7; TRBD2 aligns across 8 bases. After removal of 6 bases from V and 7 bases from J, the junction contained 11 bases not matched to a gene. Germline CDR1 SGHTA, CDR2 FQGTGA. The CDR3 has 14 amino acids. This CDR3 is CASRSAGTSSEQYF. CDR3 DNA sequence: TGTGCCAGCAGGTCTGCCGGGACTAGTAGTGAGCAGTACTTC.

As for this clonotype: This clone may be a read error of a much larger clone one base away. V and J are TRBV5-1 and TRBJ2-1; D perhaps matches TRBD1 (6 bases). V lost 4 bases and J lost 6, with 11 bases in between. The length of the CDR3 is 13 residues. Germline values: CDR1 SGHRS, CDR2 YFSETQ. The CDR3 sequence: CASSPGESNEQFF. CDR3 nucleotide sequence: TGCGCCAGCAGCCCAGGGGAGAGCAATGAGCAGTTCTTC. The full variable domain, with the rest looked up from reference TRBV5-1 and TRBJ2-1, is KAGVTQTPRYLIKTRGQQVTLSCSPISGHRSVSWYQQTPGQGLQFLFEYFSETQRNKGNFPGRFSGRQFSNSRSEMNVSTLELGDSALYLCASSPGESNEQFFGPGTRLTVL.

The table lists this clonotype with a few counts. For the CDR3, the DNA is TGCAGCGTTGAAGGCAGGGGGACCCACAATGAGCAGTTCTTC. Translation gives CSVEGRGTHNEQFF. V and J are TRBV29-1 and TRBJ2-1; 7 bases align to TRBD1. The CDR3 length is 14 residues. Per the germline V gene, CDR1 is SQVTM and CDR2 is ANQGSEA. Trimming cost V 1 base and J 5 bases; bases outside gene matches: 5.

This clonotype was detected only a few times. This chain links TRBV6-1 with TRBJ1-3; D gene unclear. The V end was cut by 1 base, the J end by 0 bases, with 7 bases between. Germline CDR1 MNHNS, CDR2 SASEGT. CDR3 size: 15 residues. The CDR3: CASSEVEDSGNTIYF. The CDR3 nucleotides read TGTGCCAGCAGTGAAGTGGAGGACTCTGGAAACACCATATATTTT.

Many counts were recorded for this clonotype. The chain employs TRBV20-1 and TRBJ1-5; 7 bases are a match to TRBD1. The germline V gene encodes CDR1 DFQATT and CDR2 SNEGSKA (reference sequence). Trimming at V came to 3 bases and at J to 0 bases, leaving 2 bases not matched to a gene. This CDR3 has 14 residues. The CDR3 reads CSARTGNSNQPQHF. The DNA of the CDR3 is TGCAGTGCTAGGACAGGGAATAGCAATCAGCCCCAGCATTTT.

This clonotype was detected only a few times. V gene TRBV6-2 or TRBV6-3 combines with J gene TRBJ2-2; 8 bases match TRBD2. CDR1 and CDR2 from the germline V gene are MNHEY and SVGEGT. The CDR3 sequence is 16 residues long. With 8 bases clipped from V and 4 bases from J, the junction kept 12 bases outside the gene matches. The CDR3 loop is CASGLAGTRPTGELFF. The DNA for the CDR3 is TGTGCCAGCGGGCTAGCGGGCACAAGACCCACCGGGGAGCTGTTTTTT.

V is TRBV7-3 and J is TRBJ2-1; 7 positions match TRBD2. V was clipped by 6 bases and J by 4 bases; unmatched bases: 12. Germline CDR1 is SGHTA and CDR2 is FQGTGA. The CDR3 is made up of 16 amino acids. Here the CDR3 DNA reads TGTGCCAGCAGTTCAAAAAGCGGGGAGGGATACAATGAGCAGTTCTTC. This codes for CASSSKSGEGYNEQFF.

The chain joins TRBV5-1 to TRBJ2-3; 9 bases are shared with TRBD2. The CDR3 runs 16 residues. From germline, CDR1 is SGHRS and CDR2 YFSETQ. J was trimmed by 4 bases and V by 3 bases; bases with no gene match: 9. The CDR3: CASSYAAGGLADTQYF. The CDR3 bases are TGCGCCAGCAGCTATGCCGCGGGGGGGCTTGCAGATACGCAGTATTTT.

The gene calls are TRBV7-2 and TRBJ2-1, with 10 bases fitting TRBD2. Germline lookup yields CDR1 SGHTA and CDR2 FQGNSA. J gave up 9 bases and V 5 bases, and 7 bases lay outside the gene matches. The CDR3 consists of 14 residues. The CDR3 sequence: CASSPTLAGVEQFF. In nucleotides, the CDR3 is TGTGCCAGCAGCCCCACCCTAGCGGGAGTTGAGCAGTTCTTC.

The table lists this clonotype with a few counts. The gene calls are TRBV15 and TRBJ2-5; D is uncertain. Germline V gives CDR1 LNHNV, CDR2 YYDKDF (reference sequence). This CDR3 contains 12 residues. Trimming left V 5 bases short and J 5 bases short, with 9 bases between. CDR3 bases: TGTGCCACCAGCGTTCGGATGGAGACCCAGTACTTC. This translates into CATSVRMETQYF.

Ten or more counts support this clonotype. V and J are TRBV5-1 and TRBJ2-1; TRBD2 is a possible D gene (5 bases). CDR3 length equals 16 residues. The V end was cut by 2 bases, the J end by 5 bases, with 17 bases between. Germline V gives CDR1 SGHRS, CDR2 YFSETQ. CDR3 DNA: TGCGCCAGCAGCTTAAACGGGCGGGCTATTAACAATGAGCAGTTCTTC. Translated, it gives CASSLNGRAINNEQFF.

This chain links TRBV3-1 with TRBJ2-2; TRBD2 matches at 8 bases. The CDR3 covers 15 residues. The J segment lost 0 bases and the V segment lost 4 bases, leaving 1 base of the junction unmatched. Germline loops: CDR1 LGHDT, CDR2 YNNKEL (reference sequence). For the CDR3, the DNA is TGTGCCAGCAGCCGTAGCGGGGCGAACACCGGGGAGCTGTTTTTT. This sequence encodes CASSRSGANTGELFF. The full variable domain, its missing parts supplied by reference TRBV3-1 and TRBJ2-2, is DTAVSQTPKYLVTQMGNDKSIKCEQNLGHDTMYWYKQDSKKFLKIMFSYNNKELIINETVPNRFSPKSPDKAHLNLHINSLELGDSAVYFCASSRSGANTGELFFGEGSRLTVL.

This chain joins TRBV20-1 and TRBJ2-1, with a tentative D call TRBD2 (7 bases). The ends were cut back, 5 bases at V and 2 bases at J, with 19 bases in the middle. Germline-derived CDR1 and CDR2 are DFQATT and SNEGSKA (reference sequence). This CDR3 is built from 16 residues. The CDR3 spells CSAPREGEGPYNEQFF. CDR3 sequence (DNA): TGCAGTGCTCCCCGAGAGGGGGAGGGCCCCTACAATGAGCAGTTCTTC.

This clonotype was observed a handful of times. J is TRBJ1-2 and V is TRBV20-1; D is perhaps TRBD1 (6 bases). The CDR3 is made up of 13 amino acids. Looked up from germline, CDR1 is DFQATT and CDR2 is SNEGSKA (reference sequence). V shed 1 base and J shed 2 bases, with 8 bases lying between them. The CDR3 sequence is CSARAGQNYGYTF. As DNA, the CDR3 is TGCAGTGCTAGAGCGGGACAAAACTATGGCTACACCTTC.

The V call is TRBV7-8, the J call TRBJ2-3; D possibly corresponds to TRBD1 (6 bases). The germline CDR1 and CDR2 sequences are SGHVS and FQNEAQ. The CDR3 loop spans 12 amino acids. V lost 6 bases and J lost 4, with 8 bases in between. This chain's CDR3 is CASRQGPDTQYF. CDR3 DNA sequence: TGTGCCAGCAGACAGGGCCCAGATACGCAGTATTTT.

This clonotype has a handful of counts. The rearrangement links TRBV12-3 or TRBV12-4 to TRBJ1-5; 8 positions match TRBD1. The J segment lost 2 bases and the V segment lost 5 bases, leaving 8 bases of the junction unmatched. The CDR3 runs to 16 residues. CDR3 loop: CASSLGQGWGNQPQHF. The CDR3 DNA sequence: TGTGCCAGCAGTCTCGGACAGGGATGGGGCAATCAGCCCCAGCATTTT.